This T cell receptor beta chain was sequenced during a study of blood T cell repertoires in COVID-19. Overall study context: Samples came from the United States, Italy and Spain, spanning acute and convalescent COVID-19. PBMCs, B-cell-depleted T cells, or T cells provided the cDNA or gDNA that made up the material.

The junction had 10 bases not matched to a gene; V was cut back by 3 bases and J by 5 bases. Germline-derived CDR1 and CDR2 are LGHDT and YNNKEL (reference sequence). There are 17 residues in the CDR3. Assignment of participants to cohorts was predicated upon participant-reported clinical history. Original data processing: Quantification of nucleated cells was approximated via reference gene primer amplification. Here immunoSEQ multiplex PCR was the method, and the copy in TCRdb shows in-frame clones only, minus some. That table supplies the V and J calls and clone size; D and trimming were determined from the DNA. This repertoire shows about 220,000 clones, over 75% found once; its top ten account for about 3.5%.

The rearrangement uses TRBV3-1 (or the pseudogene TRBV3-2) and TRBJ1-1, with 12 nucleotides matching TRBD1. This receptor was identified in a woman in her late teens or twenties in a cohort exposed to, infected with or recovered from COVID-19 (not recorded which). Sample: PBMCs or T cells enriched from blood (not recorded which). CDR3 bases: TGTGCCAGCAGCCAGCAATGGGACAGGGGGCTGAGAACTGAAGCTTTCTTT. Protein: CASSQQWDRGLRTEAFF.